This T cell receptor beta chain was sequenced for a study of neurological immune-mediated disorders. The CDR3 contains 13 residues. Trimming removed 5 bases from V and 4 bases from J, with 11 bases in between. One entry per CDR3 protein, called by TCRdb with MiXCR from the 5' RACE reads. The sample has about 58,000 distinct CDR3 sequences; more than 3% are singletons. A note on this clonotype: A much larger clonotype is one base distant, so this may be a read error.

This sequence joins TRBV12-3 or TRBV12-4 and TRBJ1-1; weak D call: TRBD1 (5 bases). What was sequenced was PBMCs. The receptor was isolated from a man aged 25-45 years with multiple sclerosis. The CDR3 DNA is TGTGCCAGCAGTGAGCAGAGGGGCACTGAAGCTTTCTTT. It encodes CASSEQRGTEAFF.